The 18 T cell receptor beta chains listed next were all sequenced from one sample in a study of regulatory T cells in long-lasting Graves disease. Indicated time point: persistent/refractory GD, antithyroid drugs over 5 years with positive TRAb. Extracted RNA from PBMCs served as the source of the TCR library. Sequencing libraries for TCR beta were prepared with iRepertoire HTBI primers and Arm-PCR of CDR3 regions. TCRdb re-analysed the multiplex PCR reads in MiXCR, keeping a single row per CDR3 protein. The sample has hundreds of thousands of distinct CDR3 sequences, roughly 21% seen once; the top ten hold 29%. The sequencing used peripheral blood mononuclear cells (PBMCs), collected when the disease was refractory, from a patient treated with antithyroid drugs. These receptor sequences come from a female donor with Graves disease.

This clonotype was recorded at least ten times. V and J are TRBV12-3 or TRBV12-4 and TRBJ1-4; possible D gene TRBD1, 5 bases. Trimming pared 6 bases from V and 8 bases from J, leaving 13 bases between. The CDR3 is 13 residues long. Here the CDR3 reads CASRDQGREKLFF. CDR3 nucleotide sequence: TGTGCCAGCAGGGATCAGGGTCGGGAAAAACTGTTTTTT.

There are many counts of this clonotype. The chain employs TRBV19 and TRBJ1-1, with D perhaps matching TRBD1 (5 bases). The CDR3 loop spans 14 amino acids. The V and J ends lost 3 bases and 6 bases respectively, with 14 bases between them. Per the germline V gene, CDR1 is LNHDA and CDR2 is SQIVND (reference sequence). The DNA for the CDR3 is TGTGCCAGTAGTATCGGGGAGGGGCTGGCTGAAGCTTTCTTT. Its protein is CASSIGEGLAEAFF.

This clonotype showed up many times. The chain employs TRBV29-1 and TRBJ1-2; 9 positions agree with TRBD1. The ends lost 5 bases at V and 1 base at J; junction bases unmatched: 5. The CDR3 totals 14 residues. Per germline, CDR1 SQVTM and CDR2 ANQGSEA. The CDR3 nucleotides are TGCAGCGTTTCCAGGACAGGGGATAACTATGGCTACACCTTC. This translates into CSVSRTGDNYGYTF.

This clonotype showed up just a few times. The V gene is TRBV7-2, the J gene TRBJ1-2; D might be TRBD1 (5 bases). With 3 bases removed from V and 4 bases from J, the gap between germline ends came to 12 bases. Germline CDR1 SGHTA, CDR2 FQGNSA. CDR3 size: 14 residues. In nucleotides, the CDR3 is TGTGCCAGCAGCTTTTCCGACAGTAGCTATGGCTACACCTTC. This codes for CASSFSDSSYGYTF.

CDR3 DNA: TGCAGTGCTACTGATCGGACAGGCGTCTCCTACGAGCAGTACTTC. This encodes CSATDRTGVSYEQYF. This chain uses TRBV20-1 with TRBJ2-7, with TRBD1 matching 7 bases. The J segment lost 0 bases and the V segment lost 4 bases, leaving 9 bases of the junction unmatched. CDR3 length: 15 amino acids. Germline V gene lookup returns CDR1 DFQATT and CDR2 SNEGSKA (reference sequence).

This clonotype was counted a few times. The CDR3 loop reads CASSLGTGTVNTEAFF. The CDR3 DNA is TGTGCCAGCAGCTTAGGTACGGGGACAGTGAACACTGAAGCTTTCTTT. The chain uses TRBV7-9 and TRBJ1-1; the match to TRBD1 covers 7 bases. The length of the CDR3 is 16 residues. Trimming at V came to 1 base and at J to 0 bases, leaving 5 bases not matched to a gene. CDR1 SEHNR and CDR2 FQNEAQ come from the germline V gene (reference sequence).

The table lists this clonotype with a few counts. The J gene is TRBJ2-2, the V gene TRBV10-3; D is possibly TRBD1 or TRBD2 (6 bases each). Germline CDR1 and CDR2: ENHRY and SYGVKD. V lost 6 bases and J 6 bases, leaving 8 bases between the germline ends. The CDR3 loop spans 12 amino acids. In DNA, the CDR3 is TGTGCCATCAGGGGGGGCGCCGGGGAGCTGTTTTTT. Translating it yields CAIRGGAGELFF.

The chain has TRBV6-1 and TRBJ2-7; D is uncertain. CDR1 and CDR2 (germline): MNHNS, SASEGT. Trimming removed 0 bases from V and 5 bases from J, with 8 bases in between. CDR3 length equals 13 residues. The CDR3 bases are TGTGCCAGCAGTGAAGCCCCCGTTGACGAGCAGTACTTC. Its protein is CASSEAPVDEQYF.

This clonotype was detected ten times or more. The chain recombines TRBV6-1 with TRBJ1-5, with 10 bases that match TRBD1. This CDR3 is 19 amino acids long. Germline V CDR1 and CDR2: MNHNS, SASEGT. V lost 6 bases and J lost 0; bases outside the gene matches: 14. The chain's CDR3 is CASSLRWDRGFHSNQPQHF. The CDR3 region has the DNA TGTGCCAGCAGCCTAAGGTGGGACAGGGGATTTCATAGCAATCAGCCCCAGCATTTT.

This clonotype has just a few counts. CDR3 protein: CASSQDWLEQLQETQYF. The CDR3 DNA reads TGCGCCAGCAGCCAAGATTGGCTGGAACAGCTACAAGAGACCCAGTACTTC. The chain is built from TRBV4-1 and TRBJ2-5; D gene uncertain. The length of the CDR3 is 17 residues. Germline-derived CDR1 and CDR2 are MGHRA and YSYEKL. V dropped 0 bases and J dropped 2 bases, with 16 bases sitting between them.

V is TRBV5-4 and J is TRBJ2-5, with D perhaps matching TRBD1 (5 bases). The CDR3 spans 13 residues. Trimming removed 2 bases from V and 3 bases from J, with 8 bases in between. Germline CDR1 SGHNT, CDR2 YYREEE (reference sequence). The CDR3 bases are TGTGCCAGCAGCTTTCCGACAGAAGAGACCCAGTACTTC. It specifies CASSFPTEETQYF.

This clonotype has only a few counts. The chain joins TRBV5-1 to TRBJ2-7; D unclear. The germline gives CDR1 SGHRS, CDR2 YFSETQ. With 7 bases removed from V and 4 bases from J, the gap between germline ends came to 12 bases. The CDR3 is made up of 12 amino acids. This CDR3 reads CASSNDLYEQYF. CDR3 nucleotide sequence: TGCGCCAGCTCCAACGACTTGTACGAGCAGTACTTC.

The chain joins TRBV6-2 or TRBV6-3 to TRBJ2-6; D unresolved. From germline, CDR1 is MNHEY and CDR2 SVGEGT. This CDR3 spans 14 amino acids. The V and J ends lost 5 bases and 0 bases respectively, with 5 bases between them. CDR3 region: CASSQYSGANVLTF. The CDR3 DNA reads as TGTGCCAGCAGTCAGTACTCTGGGGCCAACGTCCTGACTTTC.

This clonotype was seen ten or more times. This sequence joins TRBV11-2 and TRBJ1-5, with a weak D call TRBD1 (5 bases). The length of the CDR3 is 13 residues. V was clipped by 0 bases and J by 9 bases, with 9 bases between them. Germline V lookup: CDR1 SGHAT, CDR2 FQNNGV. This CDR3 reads CASSLDTGWPQHF. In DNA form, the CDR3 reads TGTGCCAGCAGCTTAGATACAGGCTGGCCCCAGCATTTT.

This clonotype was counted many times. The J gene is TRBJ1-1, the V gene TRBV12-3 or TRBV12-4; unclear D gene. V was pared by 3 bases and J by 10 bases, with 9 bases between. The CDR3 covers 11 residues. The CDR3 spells CASSFGRIAFF. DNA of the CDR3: TGTGCCAGCAGTTTCGGCAGGATAGCTTTCTTT.

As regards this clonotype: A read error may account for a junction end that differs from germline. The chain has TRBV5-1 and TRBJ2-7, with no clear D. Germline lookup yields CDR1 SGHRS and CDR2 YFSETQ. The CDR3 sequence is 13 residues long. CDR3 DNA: TGCGCCAGCAGCTTGGCCACCTCCTGCGAGCAGTACTTC. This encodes CASSLATSCEQYF. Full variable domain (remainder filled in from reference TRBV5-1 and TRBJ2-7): KAGVTQTPRYLIKTRGQQVTLSCSPISGHRSVSWYQQTPGQGLQFLFEYFSETQRNKGNFPGRFSGRQFSNSRSEMNVSTLELGDSALYLCASSLATSCEQYFGPGTRLTVT.

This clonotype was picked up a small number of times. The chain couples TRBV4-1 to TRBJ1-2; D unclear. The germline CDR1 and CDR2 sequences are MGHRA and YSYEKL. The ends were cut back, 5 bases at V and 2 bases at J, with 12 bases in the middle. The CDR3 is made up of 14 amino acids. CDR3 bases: TGCGCCAGCAGCAGTCCGGGTCAGAACTATGGCTACACCTTC. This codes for CASSSPGQNYGYTF.

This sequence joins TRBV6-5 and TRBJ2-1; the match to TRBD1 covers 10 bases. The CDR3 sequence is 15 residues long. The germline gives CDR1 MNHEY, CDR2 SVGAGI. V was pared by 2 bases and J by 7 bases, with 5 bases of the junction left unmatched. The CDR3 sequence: CASSYGGTGANEQFF. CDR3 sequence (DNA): TGTGCCAGCAGTTACGGTGGGACAGGGGCAAATGAGCAGTTCTTC.